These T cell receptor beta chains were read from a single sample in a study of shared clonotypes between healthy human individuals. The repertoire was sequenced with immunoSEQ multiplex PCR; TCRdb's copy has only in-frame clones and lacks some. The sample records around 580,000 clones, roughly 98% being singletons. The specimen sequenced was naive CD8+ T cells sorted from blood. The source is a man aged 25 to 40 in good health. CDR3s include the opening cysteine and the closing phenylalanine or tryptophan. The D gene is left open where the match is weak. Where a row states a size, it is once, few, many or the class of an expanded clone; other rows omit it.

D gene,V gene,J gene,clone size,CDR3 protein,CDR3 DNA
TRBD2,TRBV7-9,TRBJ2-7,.,CASSSSGVEYF,TGTGCCAGCAGCTCAAGCGGGGTGGAGTACTTC
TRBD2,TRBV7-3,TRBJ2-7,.,CASSNSGRAFYEQYF,TGTGCCAGCAGCAATAGCGGGAGGGCCTTTTACGAGCAGTACTTC
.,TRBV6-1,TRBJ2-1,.,CASKTGTLNYNEQFF,TGTGCCAGCAAAACCGGGACCCTGAACTACAATGAGCAGTTCTTC
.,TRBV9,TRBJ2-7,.,CASSPSSGSPQYF,TGTGCCAGCAGCCCATCTTCAGGATCGCCGCAGTACTTC
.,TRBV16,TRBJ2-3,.,CASSQSGGTDSTDTQYF,TGTGCCAGCAGCCAATCGGGCGGAACGGACAGCACAGATACGCAGTATTTT
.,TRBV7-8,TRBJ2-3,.,CASSSLGTQYF,TGTGCCAGCAGCTCTCTGGGTACGCAGTATTTT
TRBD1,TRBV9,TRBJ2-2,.,CASSVAGWTGNTGELFF,TGTGCCAGCAGCGTAGCTGGTTGGACAGGGAACACCGGGGAGCTGTTTTTT
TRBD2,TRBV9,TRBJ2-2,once,CASSAGLAGHTGELFF,TGTGCCAGCAGCGCCGGACTAGCGGGACACACCGGGGAGCTGTTTTTT
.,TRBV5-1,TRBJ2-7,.,CASSPGVGSYEQYF,TGCGCCAGCAGCCCGGGGGTAGGCTCCTACGAGCAGTACTTC
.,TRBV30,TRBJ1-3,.,CAWSVLTPLIHPNGNTIYF,TGTGCCTGGAGTGTCCTTACCCCCCTCATCCACCCGAATGGAAACACCATATATTTT
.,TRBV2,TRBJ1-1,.,CASSGENTEAFF,TGTGCCAGCAGTGGGGAGAACACTGAAGCTTTCTTT
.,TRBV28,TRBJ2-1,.,CASSLARDNEQFF,TGTGCCAGCAGTTTAGCACGGGACAATGAGCAGTTCTTC
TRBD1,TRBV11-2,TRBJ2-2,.,CASSSGTVNTGELFF,TGTGCCAGCAGCTCCGGGACAGTGAACACCGGGGAGCTGTTTTTT
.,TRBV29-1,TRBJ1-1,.,CSVSEAFF,TGCAGCGTCTCTGAAGCTTTCTTT
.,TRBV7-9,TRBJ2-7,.,CASSSLGDEQYF,TGTGCCAGCAGCTCTCTCGGGGACGAGCAGTACTTC
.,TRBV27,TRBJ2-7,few,CASGNRVSYEQYF,TGTGCCAGCGGAAACAGGGTTTCCTACGAGCAGTACTTC
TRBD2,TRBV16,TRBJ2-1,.,CASSPLGTSGSGEQFF,TGTGCCAGCAGCCCTCTCGGGACTAGCGGGAGTGGTGAGCAGTTCTTC
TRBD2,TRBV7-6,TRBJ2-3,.,CASSRLLGTRDTQYF,TGTGCCAGCAGCCGCCTCCTGGGGACTAGAGATACGCAGTATTTT
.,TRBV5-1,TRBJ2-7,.,CASSWTDDYEQYF,TGCGCCAGCAGTTGGACGGACGACTACGAGCAGTACTTC
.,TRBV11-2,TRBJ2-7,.,CASSSGNPYEQYF,TGTGCCAGCAGCTCGGGAAACCCCTACGAGCAGTACTTC
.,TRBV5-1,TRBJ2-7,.,CASSSHRTYEQYF,TGCGCCAGCAGCAGCCACAGGACCTACGAGCAGTACTTC
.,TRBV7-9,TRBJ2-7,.,CASSLFHGAGFDYEQYF,TGTGCCAGCAGCTTGTTCCATGGGGCCGGGTTTGACTACGAGCAGTACTTC
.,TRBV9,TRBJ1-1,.,CASMQGLNTEAFF,TGTGCCAGCATGCAGGGCCTGAACACTGAAGCTTTCTTT
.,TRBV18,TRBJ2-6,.,CASSPPGANVLTF,TGTGCCAGCTCACCACCCGGGGCCAACGTCCTGACTTTC
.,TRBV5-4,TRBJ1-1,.,CATQLLTEAFF,TGTGCCACCCAGCTTCTCACTGAAGCTTTCTTT
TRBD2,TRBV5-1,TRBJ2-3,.,CASCFERESDTQYF,TGCGCCAGCTGCTTTGAGCGGGAGTCTGATACGCAGTATTTT
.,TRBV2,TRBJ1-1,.,CASSVSGYTEAFF,TGTGCCAGCAGTGTTTCAGGGTACACTGAAGCTTTCTTT
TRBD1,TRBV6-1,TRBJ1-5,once,CASSEVRGQGYQPQHF,TGTGCCAGCAGTGAAGTAAGGGGACAGGGATATCAGCCCCAGCATTTT
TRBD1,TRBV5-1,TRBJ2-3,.,CASSLQGQAVLSGDTDTQYF,TGCGCCAGCAGCCTGCAGGGACAGGCTGTTTTGAGCGGTGACACAGATACGCAGTATTTT
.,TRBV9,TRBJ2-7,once,CASSVDPTSSRDEQYF,TGTGCCAGCAGCGTAGATCCCACCTCTTCCCGAGACGAGCAGTACTTC
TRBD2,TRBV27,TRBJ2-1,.,CASSLGLAGDNEQFF,TGTGCCAGCAGTTTGGGCCTAGCGGGAGACAATGAGCAGTTCTTC
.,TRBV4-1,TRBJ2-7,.,CASSQDVYRPDYEQYF,TGCGCCAGCAGCCAAGACGTTTACCGTCCGGACTACGAGCAGTACTTC
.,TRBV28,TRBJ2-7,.,CASYAGRTYEQYF,TGTGCCAGCTACGCAGGGAGAACCTACGAGCAGTACTTC
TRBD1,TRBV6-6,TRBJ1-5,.,CASSLTGGSQPQHF,TGTGCCAGCAGCCTGACAGGGGGCTCTCAGCCCCAGCATTTT
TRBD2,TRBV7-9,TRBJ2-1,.,CASSPRGERGVYNEQFF,TGTGCCAGCAGCCCCCGAGGCGAGCGGGGGGTGTACAATGAGCAGTTCTTC
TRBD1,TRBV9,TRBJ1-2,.,CASSTQGRQNNYGYTF,TGTGCCAGCAGCACACAGGGGCGACAGAACAACTATGGCTACACCTTC
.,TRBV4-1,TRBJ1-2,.,CASSQVGMSYYGYTF,TGCGCCAGCAGCCAAGTTGGAATGTCTTACTATGGCTACACCTTC
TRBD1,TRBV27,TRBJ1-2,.,CASSLFAGGLYGYTF,TGTGCCAGCAGTTTATTTGCAGGGGGCCTCTATGGCTACACCTTC
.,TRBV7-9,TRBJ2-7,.,CASTSSERSYEQYF,TGTGCCAGCACATCTTCTGAACGGTCCTACGAGCAGTACTTC
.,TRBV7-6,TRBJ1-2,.,CASSSGVANYGYTF,TGTGCCAGCAGCTCTGGGGTCGCTAACTATGGCTACACCTTC
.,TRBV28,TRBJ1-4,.,CASSSPRDIGYEKLFF,TGTGCCAGCAGTTCACCCCGGGACATTGGGTATGAAAAACTGTTTTTT
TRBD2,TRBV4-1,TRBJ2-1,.,CASSQELADYNEQFF,TGCGCCAGCAGCCAAGAACTAGCGGACTACAATGAGCAGTTCTTC
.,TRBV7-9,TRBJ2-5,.,CASSLNPVTGTGQETQYF,TGTGCCAGCAGCTTAAATCCGGTAACAGGGACCGGTCAAGAGACCCAGTACTTC
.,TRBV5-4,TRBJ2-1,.,CASSSIDFYNEQFF,TGTGCCAGCAGCTCGATCGACTTTTACAATGAGCAGTTCTTC
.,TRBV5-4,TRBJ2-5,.,CASSFLPSGPRETQYF,TGTGCCAGCAGCTTTCTACCGTCGGGGCCGAGGGAGACCCAGTACTTC
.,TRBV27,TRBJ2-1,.,CASSLRYGTTYNEQFF,TGTGCCAGCAGTTTACGTTACGGGACAACCTACAATGAGCAGTTCTTC
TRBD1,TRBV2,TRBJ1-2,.,CASSFGTGFGYTF,TGTGCCAGCAGTTTTGGGACAGGGTTTGGCTACACCTTC
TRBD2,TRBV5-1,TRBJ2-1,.,CASSPGGPSSPFF,TGCGCCAGCAGCCCGGGGGGACCGTCGTCCCCGTTCTTC
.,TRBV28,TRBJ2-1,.,CASSPRGATNYNEQFF,TGTGCCAGCAGTCCGAGGGGGGCCACTAACTACAATGAGCAGTTCTTC
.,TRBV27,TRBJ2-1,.,CASSFMTDSYNEQFF,TGTGCCAGCAGTTTTATGACAGACTCCTACAATGAGCAGTTCTTC
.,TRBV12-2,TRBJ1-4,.,CASRPPSDKGIEKLFF,TGTGCAAGTCGCCCCCCATCGGACAAAGGAATTGAAAAACTGTTTTTT
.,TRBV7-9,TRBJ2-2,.,CASSPGSLSTGELFF,TGTGCCAGCAGCCCCGGCAGCTTAAGCACCGGGGAGCTGTTTTTT
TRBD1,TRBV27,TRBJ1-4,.,CASSLLGTGSDEKLFF,TGTGCCAGCAGTTTATTGGGGACAGGTTCTGATGAAAAACTGTTTTTT
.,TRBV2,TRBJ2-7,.,CASTGRGREQYF,TGTGCCAGCACGGGGCGAGGTAGAGAGCAGTACTTC
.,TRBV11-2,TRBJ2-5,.,CASRVSPETQYF,TGTGCCAGCAGGGTTAGTCCAGAGACCCAGTACTTC
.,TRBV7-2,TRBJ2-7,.,CASSLVGGPGVEQYF,TGTGCCAGCAGCTTAGTCGGAGGGCCGGGGGTCGAGCAGTACTTC
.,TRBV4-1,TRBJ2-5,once,CASSQSDETQYF,TGCGCCAGCAGCCAGTCCGACGAGACCCAGTACTTC
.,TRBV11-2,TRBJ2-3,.,CASSYGGSAYTDTQYF,TGTGCCAGCAGCTATGGTGGGTCCGCGTATACAGATACGCAGTATTTT